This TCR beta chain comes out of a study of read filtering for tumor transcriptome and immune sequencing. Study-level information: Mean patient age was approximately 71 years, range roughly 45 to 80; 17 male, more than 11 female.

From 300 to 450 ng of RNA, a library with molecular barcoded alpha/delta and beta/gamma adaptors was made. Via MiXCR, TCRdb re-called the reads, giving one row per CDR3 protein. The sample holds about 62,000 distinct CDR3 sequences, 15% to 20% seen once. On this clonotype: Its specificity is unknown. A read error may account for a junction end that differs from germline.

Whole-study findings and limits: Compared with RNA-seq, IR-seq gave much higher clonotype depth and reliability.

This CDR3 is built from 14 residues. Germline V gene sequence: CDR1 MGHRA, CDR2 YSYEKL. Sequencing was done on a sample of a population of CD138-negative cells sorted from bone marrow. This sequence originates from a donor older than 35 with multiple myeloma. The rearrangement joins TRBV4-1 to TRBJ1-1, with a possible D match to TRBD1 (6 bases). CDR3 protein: CASSQRQVSTEAFF. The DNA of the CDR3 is TGCGCCAGCAGCCAAAGACAGGTGAGCACTGAGGCTTTCTTT.